Listed here are 9 T cell receptor beta chains from one sample, sequenced in a study of blood T cell repertoires in COVID-19. Assay used: immunoSEQ multiplex PCR; TCRdb lists only in-frame clones, some missing. The data hold some 180,000 clones, with more than 80% observed a single time. Sequencing used peripheral blood. These TCRs come from a woman aged 60-75 years with acute or convalescent COVID-19.

This clone showed up just a few times. Here the CDR3 DNA reads TGTGCCAGCACCCAGACCTACGAGCAGTACTTC. Amino acid sequence: CASTQTYEQYF. V is TRBV2 and J is TRBJ2-7; no definite D call. Germline V gives CDR1 SNHLY, CDR2 FYNNEI. Trimming shortened V by 7 bases and J by 2 bases, and 6 bases separated the two germline ends. This CDR3 has 11 residues.

This sequence joins TRBV19 and TRBJ1-3; weak D call: TRBD1 (6 bases). The length of the CDR3 is 17 residues. V gave up 2 bases and J gave up 0 bases, with 14 bases separating them. Germline CDR1 reads LNHDA; CDR2 reads SQIVND (reference sequence). The CDR3 bases are TGTGCCAGTAGTATATCGAGGGGGATTTACTCTGGAAACACCATATATTTT. As protein: CASSISRGIYSGNTIYF.

The V call is TRBV7-2, the J call TRBJ1-6, with 10 bases that match TRBD1. Germline-derived CDR1 and CDR2 are SGHTA and FQGNSA. Trimming cost V 2 bases and J 10 bases; bases outside gene matches: 5. The CDR3 sequence is 15 residues long. The CDR3 sequence is CASSLPGQGSSPLHF. The CDR3 DNA sequence: TGTGCCAGCAGCTTACCGGGACAGGGGAGCTCACCCCTCCACTTT.

This chain joins TRBV15 and TRBJ1-4, with D hard to call. V gave up 9 bases and J gave up 8 bases, with 16 bases separating them. CDR1 and CDR2 (germline): LNHNV, YYDKDF (reference sequence). The CDR3 totals 13 residues. CDR3 region: CATGGRGYEKLFF. CDR3 DNA sequence: TGTGCCACAGGAGGGCGTGGGTACGAAAAACTGTTTTTT.

The J gene is TRBJ1-1, the V gene TRBV14; 7 bases map to TRBD1. The CDR3 totals 17 residues. CDR1 and CDR2 from the germline V gene are SGHDN and FVKESK. The V and J ends lost 2 bases and 0 bases, in that order; junction bases with no gene match: 9. The CDR3 coding sequence is TGTGCCAGCAGCCAACTAACAGGGGCCCAATTGAACACTGAAGCTTTCTTT. This encodes CASSQLTGAQLNTEAFF.

V and J are TRBV19 and TRBJ1-1; the D gene is possibly TRBD1 (5 bases). Between the trimmed V and J ends, which lost 2 bases and 1 base, there was a span of 8 bases. Germline-derived CDR1 and CDR2 are LNHDA and SQIVND (reference sequence). The CDR3 length is 14 residues. CDR3 nucleotide sequence: TGTGCCAGTAGTATAAGGGGCCCGAACACTGAAGCTTTCTTT. Its translation is CASSIRGPNTEAFF. The variable domain in full, with the rest retrieved from reference TRBV19 and TRBJ1-1, is DGGITQSPKYLFRKEGQNVTLSCEQNLNHDAMYWYRQDPGQGLRLIYYSQIVNDFQKGDIAEGYSVSREKKESFPLTVTSAQKNPTAFYLCASSIRGPNTEAFFGQGTRLTVV.

The chain recombines TRBV11-1 with TRBJ2-6; no reliable D call. The CDR3 sequence is 15 residues long. CDR1 and CDR2 from the germline V gene are SGHAT and FQDESV (reference sequence). Trimming removed 4 bases at V and 2 bases at J, with 9 bases between. The CDR3: CASSYYKAGANVLTF. Written as DNA, the CDR3 is TGTGCCAGCAGCTACTATAAGGCTGGGGCCAACGTCCTGACTTTC.

The CDR3 here is CSVEVTVETQYF. The CDR3 DNA sequence: TGCAGCGTTGAAGTCACGGTTGAGACCCAGTACTTC. V gene TRBV29-1 combines with J gene TRBJ2-5; D ambiguous. Germline loops: CDR1 SQVTM, CDR2 ANQGSEA. Deletions cut 1 base from V and 5 bases from J, with 8 bases between. The length of the CDR3 is 12 residues. The whole variable domain, remainder taken from reference TRBV29-1 and TRBJ2-5, is SAVISQKPSRDICQRGTSLTIQCQVDSQVTMMFWYRQQPGQSLTLIATANQGSEATYESGFVIDKFPISRPNLTFSTLTVSNMSPEDSSIYLCSVEVTVETQYFGPGTRLLVL.

The J gene is TRBJ2-5, the V gene TRBV12-3 or TRBV12-4, with TRBD1 matching 9 bases. The CDR3 consists of 13 residues. V dropped 8 bases and J dropped 4; count of bases not matched to a gene: 5. The CDR3: CASHRGPGETQYF. The CDR3 nucleotides are TGTGCCAGCCACAGGGGGCCGGGAGAGACCCAGTACTTC.